The source of this TCR beta chain is a study of CD39 and CD103 CD8 tumor-infiltrating T cells. On the study more broadly: Comparisons covered HPV-positive and HPV-negative HNSCC, ovarian cancer and melanoma patients.

The protocol was immunoSEQ multiplex PCR, while the TCRdb copy is restricted to in-frame clones and leaves out a portion. This sample carries several thousand clones, about 62% of them seen once, and the ten largest clones take approximately 54%. Memory CD8 T cells were sorted as CD8+CD4-CD45RA-, any CCR7 status. The sample consisted of CD8+ T cells sorted from blood. This sample's subset: total memory CD8 T cells (CD45RA-CCR7+/-) from blood or uninvolved lymph node. The TCR originated in a human donor with head and neck squamous cell carcinoma.

In DNA, the CDR3 is TGTGCCAGCAGTTACTCCGGGACGGTCCTTGGGGACCAGTACTTC. The encoded protein is CASSYSGTVLGDQYF. This chain connects TRBV6-5 to TRBJ2-5; TRBD1 or TRBD2 may be the D gene (5 bases each). This CDR3 has 15 residues. Trimming removed 0 bases at V and 10 bases at J, with 18 bases between. The V gene's germline CDR1 is MNHEY and CDR2 SVGAGI.